The 24 T cell receptor beta chains listed next were all sequenced from one sample in a study of T cells in localized non-small cell lung cancer. Repertoires were generated with immunoSEQ multiplex PCR, while TCRdb's copy carries only in-frame clones and drops some. The sample yields about 77,000 clones, 88% seen once. This specimen was peripheral blood, taken before any cancer treatment. The source is a woman aged 40-69 years with stage I squamous cell lung carcinoma.

The V gene is TRBV4-1, the J gene TRBJ2-7, with 11 bases aligning to TRBD2. Germline-derived CDR1 and CDR2 are MGHRA and YSYEKL. After removal of 4 bases from V and 2 bases from J, the junction contained 7 bases not matched to a gene. The CDR3 length is 16 residues. In DNA form, the CDR3 reads TGCGCCAGCAGCCGCCAGGTAGCGGGGGGGACCTACGAGCAGTACTTC. It specifies CASSRQVAGGTYEQYF.

This clone has a single count. The chain is built from TRBV19 and TRBJ2-4; 7 positions agree with TRBD2. V gave up 4 bases and J gave up 0 bases; unmatched junction bases: 12. The CDR3 loop spans 18 amino acids. The germline V gene encodes CDR1 LNHDA and CDR2 SQIVND (reference sequence). The chain's CDR3 is CASSTAGVYTIAKNIQYF. The CDR3 nucleotides are TGTGCCAGTAGTACTGCGGGGGTCTACACAATAGCCAAAAACATTCAGTACTTC.

The chain combines TRBV7-9 with TRBJ1-1, with D possibly TRBD1 on 6 matching bases. Trimming cost V 4 bases and J 5 bases, with 14 bases left between them. Germline V gene sequence: CDR1 SEHNR, CDR2 FQNEAQ (reference sequence). The CDR3 is 14 amino acids. CDR3 sequence (DNA): TGTGCCAGCAGCTCGGACAGTGCGAGGACTGAAGCTTTCTTT. Translating gives CASSSDSARTEAFF.

This sequence joins TRBV5-1 and TRBJ2-5; perhaps TRBD2 as D (6 bases). CDR3 length: 15 residues. CDR1 and CDR2 from the germline V gene are SGHRS and YFSETQ. The V end lost 1 base, the J end lost 3 bases, and 13 bases lay between the germline ends. The CDR3 bases are TGCGCCAGCAGCTTGAATTTGGCGGGGAAAGAGACCCAGTACTTC. This codes for CASSLNLAGKETQYF.

The J gene is TRBJ1-5, the V gene TRBV19, with unresolved D. This CDR3 has 15 amino acids. Germline V gene lookup returns CDR1 LNHDA and CDR2 SQIVND (reference sequence). Deletions cut 0 bases from V and 7 bases from J, with 13 bases between. CDR3 residues: CASSIDPDIRQPQHF. CDR3 sequence (DNA): TGTGCCAGTAGTATAGATCCCGACATTCGCCAGCCCCAGCATTTT.

The chain employs TRBV9 and TRBJ2-2; D may be TRBD1 (6 bases). Trimming removed 0 bases at V and 4 bases at J, with 13 bases between. The CDR3 consists of 16 residues. The germline gives CDR1 SGDLS, CDR2 YYNGEE. CDR3 amino acids: CASSVGYRVSTGELFF. As DNA, the CDR3 is TGTGCCAGCAGCGTAGGGTACAGGGTGAGCACCGGGGAGCTGTTTTTT. Using reference TRBV9 and TRBJ2-2 for the parts outside the CDR3, the full variable domain is DSGVTQTPKHLITATGQRVTLRCSPRSGDLSVYWYQQSLDQGLQFLIQYYNGEERAKGNILERFSAQQFPDLHSELNLSSLELGDSALYFCASSVGYRVSTGELFFGEGSRLTVL.

V and J are TRBV5-1 and TRBJ2-7; 10 positions match TRBD1. The V segment lost 5 bases and the J segment 6 bases; nucleotides outside the gene matches: 5. Germline lookup yields CDR1 SGHRS and CDR2 YFSETQ. The CDR3 extends over 13 amino acids. DNA for the CDR3: TGCGCCAGCAGGGCCGGGACAGGGGCCGAGCAGTACTTC. Encoded protein: CASRAGTGAEQYF.

This chain links TRBV29-1 with TRBJ2-2; either TRBD1 or TRBD2 may fit D (5 bases each). The V end was cut by 5 bases, the J end by 4 bases, with 11 bases between. The germline CDR1 and CDR2 sequences are SQVTM and ANQGSEA. The CDR3 is 13 residues long. CDR3 amino acids: CSVRGRGTGELFF. In nucleotides, the CDR3 is TGCAGCGTTCGGGGCCGCGGCACCGGGGAGCTGTTTTTT.

Only a few counts were recorded for this clone. The chain joins TRBV29-1 to TRBJ1-5, with D uncertain. The germline V gene encodes CDR1 SQVTM and CDR2 ANQGSEA. CDR3 length: 13 amino acids. V was trimmed by 6 bases and J by 4 bases, leaving 13 bases between them. The CDR3 region is CSVQGQKNQPQHF. The CDR3 nucleotides read TGCAGCGTCCAAGGGCAGAAAAATCAGCCCCAGCATTTT.

The sample holds one count of this clone. The chain couples TRBV2 to TRBJ1-1; TRBD1 aligns across 8 bases. The CDR3 contains 14 residues. Germline V lookup: CDR1 SNHLY, CDR2 FYNNEI. V shed 3 bases, J shed 11 bases, and the junction held 11 bases outside the gene matches. CDR3 in amino acids: CASSESGQGRLAFF. The CDR3 DNA reads as TGTGCCAGCAGTGAGTCTGGACAGGGTCGTCTGGCTTTCTTT. Full variable domain (rest looked up from reference TRBV2 and TRBJ1-1): EPEVTQTPSHQVTQMGQEVILRCVPISNHLYFYWYRQILGQKVEFLVSFYNNEISEKSEIFDDQFSVERPDGSNFTLKIRSTKLEDSAMYFCASSESGQGRLAFFGQGTRLTVV.

The J gene is TRBJ1-1, the V gene TRBV14; tentatively, D is TRBD1 (5 bases). V was clipped by 1 base and J by 1 base, with 13 bases between them. The germline CDR1 and CDR2 sequences are SGHDN and FVKESK. The CDR3 runs 16 residues. CDR3 nucleotides: TGTGCCAGCAGCCAAGGTCGAACAGGCCGGAACACTGAAGCTTTCTTT. Protein product: CASSQGRTGRNTEAFF. The whole variable domain, remainder taken from reference TRBV14 and TRBJ1-1, is EAGVTQFPSHSVIEKGQTVTLRCDPISGHDNLYWYRRVMGKEIKFLLHFVKESKQDESGMPNNRFLAERTGGTYSTLKVQPAELEDSGVYFCASSQGRTGRNTEAFFGQGTRLTVV.

The rearrangement links TRBV6-6 to TRBJ1-2, with a weak D call TRBD1 (5 bases). This CDR3 comprises 15 residues. The ends were cut back, 7 bases at V and 4 bases at J, with 19 bases in the middle. Germline V CDR1 and CDR2: MNHNY, SVGAGI (reference sequence). CDR3 amino acids: CASTSNPGQSYGYTF. The CDR3 DNA follows: TGTGCCAGCACCTCAAACCCGGGGCAGTCCTATGGCTACACCTTC.

The chain recombines TRBV19 with TRBJ2-2, with 11 bases lining up with TRBD1. CDR1 and CDR2 (germline): LNHDA, SQIVND (reference sequence). V was pared by 1 base and J by 5 bases, with 6 bases of the junction left unmatched. The CDR3 is made up of 17 amino acids. CDR3 protein: CASSIGTGGERTGELFF. The CDR3 nucleotides read TGTGCCAGTAGTATAGGGACAGGGGGCGAGAGGACCGGGGAGCTGTTTTTT.

The chain recombines TRBV7-9 with TRBJ1-6; D is perhaps TRBD1 (6 bases). Trimming pared 5 bases from V and 8 bases from J, leaving 13 bases between. The CDR3 contains 14 residues. Germline V lookup: CDR1 SEHNR, CDR2 FQNEAQ (reference sequence). The CDR3 region is CASSPGTPDSPLHF. CDR3 sequence (DNA): TGTGCCAGCAGCCCCGGGACACCCGATTCACCCCTCCACTTT.

This sequence joins TRBV5-1 and TRBJ2-7, with a tentative D call TRBD1 (5 bases). The CDR3 contains 11 residues. Trimming took 7 bases from V and 2 from J, leaving 7 bases between them. Germline V gene data show CDR1 as SGHRS and CDR2 as YFSETQ. The CDR3 region is CASRRAYEQYF. As DNA, the CDR3 is TGCGCCAGCCGCAGGGCCTACGAGCAGTACTTC.

The V gene is TRBV2, the J gene TRBJ1-2; no firm D call. CDR3 size: 12 residues. Looked up from germline, CDR1 is SNHLY and CDR2 is FYNNEI. V was pared by 6 bases and J by 3 bases, with 8 bases between. For the CDR3, the DNA is TGTGCCAGCAGCCAAAGGCACTATGGCTACACCTTC. This translates into CASSQRHYGYTF. The full variable domain, with the rest looked up from reference TRBV2 and TRBJ1-2, is EPEVTQTPSHQVTQMGQEVILRCVPISNHLYFYWYRQILGQKVEFLVSFYNNEISEKSEIFDDQFSVERPDGSNFTLKIRSTKLEDSAMYFCASSQRHYGYTFGSGTRLTVV.

This chain's CDR3 is CAILGGFSYEQYF. In DNA form, the CDR3 reads TGTGCCATCCTGGGGGGCTTCTCCTACGAGCAGTACTTC. This chain links TRBV6-4 with TRBJ2-7; D may be TRBD1 or TRBD2 (6 bases each). Germline V gene data show CDR1 as MRHNA and CDR2 as SNTAGT. The V end lost 10 bases, the J end lost 0 bases, and 13 bases lay between the germline ends. The CDR3 is made up of 13 amino acids.

V usage is TRBV5-1 and J usage is TRBJ2-1; tentative D call: TRBD2 (6 bases). Germline-derived CDR1 and CDR2 are SGHRS and YFSETQ. The CDR3 consists of 15 residues. V lost 7 bases and J lost 1, with 15 bases in between. For the CDR3, the DNA is TGCGCCAGCCAGCAGTCCGGGGGATCCTACAATGAGCAGTTCTTC. Its translation: CASQQSGGSYNEQFF.

J is TRBJ2-5 and V is TRBV2; 11 bases align to TRBD2. Germline loops: CDR1 SNHLY, CDR2 FYNNEI. With 3 bases clipped from V and 5 bases from J, the junction kept 5 bases outside the gene matches. This CDR3 has 15 residues. Here the CDR3 reads CASSEGTSGPETQYF. CDR3 DNA: TGTGCCAGCAGTGAGGGGACTAGCGGACCGGAGACCCAGTACTTC.

The chain joins TRBV10-3 to TRBJ2-2; D unresolved. The germline V gene encodes CDR1 ENHRY and CDR2 SYGVKD. This CDR3 is built from 14 residues. Trimming removed 8 bases from V and 2 bases from J, with 12 bases in between. The CDR3 here is CAIRASSNTGELFF. The DNA of the CDR3 is TGTGCCATCCGGGCCAGTTCTAACACCGGGGAGCTGTTTTTT.

The rearrangement links TRBV5-4 to TRBJ2-7; D possibly corresponds to TRBD1 (6 bases). This CDR3 contains 13 residues. V was cut by 4 bases and J by 0 bases, with 8 bases left in between. Germline values: CDR1 SGHNT, CDR2 YYREEE (reference sequence). DNA of the CDR3: TGTGCCAGCAGCGCGACAGGCTCCTACGAGCAGTACTTC. Translating gives CASSATGSYEQYF.

As DNA, the CDR3 is TGTGCCAGCAGCTTGGCGGCAGCAACCGTATTATATGGCTACACCTTC. Translated: CASSLAAATVLYGYTF. This sequence joins TRBV5-4 and TRBJ1-2; D not resolved. The germline V gene has CDR1 SGHNT and CDR2 YYREEE (reference sequence). The CDR3 is made up of 16 amino acids. With 0 bases removed from V and 5 bases from J, the gap between germline ends came to 17 bases.

The V call is TRBV28, the J call TRBJ1-3; 8 bases fit TRBD1. Germline V gene sequence: CDR1 MDHEN, CDR2 SYDVKM. Unmatched junction bases numbered 4, after V lost 6 bases and J lost 0 bases. This CDR3 region has 15 residues. CDR3 sequence (DNA): TGTGCCAGCAGGCACACAGGGGGCTCTGGAAACACCATATATTTT. Its translation is CASRHTGGSGNTIYF. The full variable domain, with the rest looked up from reference TRBV28 and TRBJ1-3, is DVKVTQSSRYLVKRTGEKVFLECVQDMDHENMFWYRQDPGLGLRLIYFSYDVKMKEKGDIPEGYSVSREKKERFSLILESASTNQTSMYLCASRHTGGSGNTIYFGEGSWLTVV.

V usage is TRBV27 and J usage is TRBJ1-4, with D unresolved. V lost 0 bases and J 5 bases, leaving 10 bases between the germline ends. CDR3 length equals 15 residues. CDR1 is MNHEY and CDR2 is SMNVEV in the germline V gene (reference sequence). The CDR3 sequence is CASSLSERTNEKLFF. In DNA, the CDR3 is TGTGCCAGCAGTTTATCGGAACGGACGAATGAAAAACTGTTTTTT.